This entry describes one T cell receptor (beta chain). Antigen: not known. These data come from a study of CD8 T cells in ankylosing spondylitis. Study-level findings and limits: A motif in TCR beta, a set of 8 or 9 highly homologous variants, appeared characteristic of ankylosing spondylitis blood.

It was by quantitative 5'-RACE with molecular barcodes that TCR beta libraries were made. Each CDR3 protein gets one entry after TCRdb re-called the 5' RACE reads with MiXCR. The sample lists 250,000 to 350,000 distinct CDR3 sequences; about 20% were seen once. CDR3 length equals 18 residues. The V segment lost 3 bases and the J segment 0 bases; nucleotides outside the gene matches: 13. Germline V gene data show CDR1 as MDHEN and CDR2 as SYDVKM. The clonotype originates from a male donor with ankylosing spondylitis or in good health (not recorded which). The rearrangement uses TRBV28 and TRBJ2-7, with 8 bases lining up with TRBD1. The sample consisted of blood, either unsorted or a sorted T cell fraction (not recorded which). CDR3 nucleotide sequence: TGTGCCAGCAGTTTGGGAGAATGGGACAGGAGCCCCTCCTACGAGCAGTACGTC. It codes for CASSLGEWDRSPSYEQYV.